One and the same sample provided the 2 T cell receptor beta chains below, sequenced in a study of shared clonotypes between healthy human individuals. TCRdb's copy holds only in-frame clones and misses some; the assay was immunoSEQ multiplex PCR. The sample has around 1,100,000 clones; approximately 77% are singletons. Source material: memory CD4+ T cells from PBMCs. Subset in this sample: CD45RA-negative fraction. These receptors were taken from a man aged 18-30 years in good health. Some clones in this sample may be carry-over from other donors' samples.

The chain recombines TRBV6-6 with TRBJ2-4, with 8 bases that match TRBD2. The CDR3 contains 15 residues. V gave up 8 bases and J gave up 5 bases; unmatched junction bases: 11. Germline V CDR1 and CDR2: MNHNY, SVGAGI (reference sequence). CDR3 DNA: TGTGCCAGCGCCTGGAGAGCGGGAGTGGAAAACATTCAGTACTTC. It is translated as CASAWRAGVENIQYF.

The chain combines TRBV7-2 with TRBJ2-5; D may be TRBD1 (6 bases). The length of the CDR3 is 15 residues. Germline CDR1 is SGHTA and CDR2 is FQGNSA. V lost 1 base and J lost 2, with 11 bases in between. The CDR3 coding sequence is TGTGCCAGCAGCTTAGTAGGACAGATACAAGAGACCCAGTACTTC. It translates to CASSLVGQIQETQYF.